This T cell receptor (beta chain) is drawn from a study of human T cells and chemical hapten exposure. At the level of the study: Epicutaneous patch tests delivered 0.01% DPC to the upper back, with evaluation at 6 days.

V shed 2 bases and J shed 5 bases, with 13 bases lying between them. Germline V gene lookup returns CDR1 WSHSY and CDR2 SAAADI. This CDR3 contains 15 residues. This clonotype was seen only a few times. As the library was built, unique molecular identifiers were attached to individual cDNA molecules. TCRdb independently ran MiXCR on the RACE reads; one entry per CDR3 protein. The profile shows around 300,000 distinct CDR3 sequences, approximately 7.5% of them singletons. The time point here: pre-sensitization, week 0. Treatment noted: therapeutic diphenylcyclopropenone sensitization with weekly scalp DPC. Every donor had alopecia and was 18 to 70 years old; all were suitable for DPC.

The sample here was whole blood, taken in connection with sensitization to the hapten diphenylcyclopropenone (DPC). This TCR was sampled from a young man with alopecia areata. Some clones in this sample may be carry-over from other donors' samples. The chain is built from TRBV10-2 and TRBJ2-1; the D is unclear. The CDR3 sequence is CASSEPHERDNEQFF. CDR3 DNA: TGCGCCAGCAGTGAGCCCCATGAACGGGACAATGAGCAGTTCTTC.